A single sample gave rise to the 27 T cell receptor beta chains below, sequenced in a study of Ad26.COV2.S vaccination and SARS-CoV-2 variants. Libraries were prepared by immunoSEQ multiplex PCR; TCRdb keeps only in-frame clonotypes and omits some of them. The sample has around 300,000 clones, less than 90% seen once. The treatment was: around 19 received Ad26.COV2.S at low or high dose, single or two shots; about 5 received placebo; per-sample allocation not given. Repertoires come from day 63 after the first vaccine or placebo injection. Material: peripheral blood, obtained in a trial of Ad26.COV2.S vaccine versus placebo. The source is a person between 18 and 65 years old who received the Ad26.COV2.S COVID-19 vaccine or a placebo.

The V gene is TRBV5-1, the J gene TRBJ2-1; a weak D match, TRBD2 (6 bases). The CDR3 has 13 amino acids. Germline values: CDR1 SGHRS, CDR2 YFSETQ. V was clipped by 4 bases and J by 6 bases, with 11 bases between them. This CDR3 reads CASSPGLLNEQFF. DNA of the CDR3: TGCGCCAGCAGCCCGGGACTCCTCAATGAGCAGTTCTTC.

The rearrangement uses TRBV29-1 and TRBJ1-4, with D tentatively TRBD1 (5 bases). Germline-derived CDR1 and CDR2 are SQVTM and ANQGSEA. The V end lost 2 bases, the J end lost 7 bases, and 8 bases lay between the germline ends. This CDR3 has 12 residues. CDR3 sequence reads: CSVEQGGEKLFF. The DNA for the CDR3 is TGCAGCGTTGAACAGGGCGGTGAAAAACTGTTTTTT.

This clone showed up just once. The V gene is TRBV7-6, the J gene TRBJ2-7, with D tentatively TRBD2 (5 bases). V lost 4 bases and J lost 2, with 18 bases in between. This CDR3 spans 16 amino acids. Germline values: CDR1 SGHVS, CDR2 FNYEAQ. CDR3 loop: CASSSGVLKAPYEQYF. The DNA of the CDR3 is TGTGCCAGCAGCTCCGGGGTCCTAAAGGCGCCCTACGAGCAGTACTTC.

This chain connects TRBV6-5 to TRBJ2-7; 10 positions agree with TRBD1. Trimming cost V 6 bases and J 2 bases; bases outside gene matches: 7. Germline-derived CDR1 and CDR2 are MNHEY and SVGAGI. The CDR3 totals 15 residues. The DNA for the CDR3 is TGTGCCAGCAGGCGGACAGGGGGGAGCGCCTACGAGCAGTACTTC. It encodes CASRRTGGSAYEQYF.

This chain uses TRBV3-1 (or the pseudogene TRBV3-2) with TRBJ2-2; D remains ambiguous. The V gene lost 1 base and the J gene lost 7 bases, with 10 bases spanning the gap. The CDR3 length is 14 residues. CDR1 is LGHDT and CDR2 is YNNKEL in the germline V gene (reference sequence). The chain's CDR3 is CASSQASVYGELFF. The CDR3 coding sequence is TGTGCCAGCAGCCAAGCTTCAGTTTACGGGGAGCTGTTTTTT.

This rearrangement joins TRBV10-3 to TRBJ2-1; perhaps D is TRBD1 or TRBD2 (5 bases each). The CDR3 runs 14 residues. Trimming took off 7 bases at V and 4 bases at J, with 14 bases between the two ends. Germline V gene sequence: CDR1 ENHRY, CDR2 SYGVKD. The CDR3 region has the DNA TGTGCCATCACCAGGGACCTGGTTTACAATGAGCAGTTCTTC. Translation: CAITRDLVYNEQFF.

The chain joins TRBV7-9 to TRBJ1-2, with D possibly being TRBD1 (6 bases). CDR3 length: 16 residues. Germline lookup yields CDR1 SEHNR and CDR2 FQNEAQ (reference sequence). The germline V and J ends were trimmed by 5 bases and 5 bases, with 21 bases remaining between them. In DNA form, the CDR3 reads TGTGCCAGCAGCATGCACCTGGGGGCGGGGAGATATGGCTACACCTTC. Protein: CASSMHLGAGRYGYTF.

This clone was picked up one time. Other DNA variants within this sample encode the same CDR3. This chain links TRBV14 with TRBJ1-1; D is undetermined. Trimming removed 1 base at V and 1 base at J, with 4 bases between. This CDR3 has 13 residues. Germline V lookup: CDR1 SGHDN, CDR2 FVKESK. CDR3 in DNA: TGTGCCAGCAGCCAAGGGCGGAACACTGAAGCTTTCTTT. Its translation is CASSQGRNTEAFF. The full variable domain, rest sourced from reference TRBV14 and TRBJ1-1, is EAGVTQFPSHSVIEKGQTVTLRCDPISGHDNLYWYRRVMGKEIKFLLHFVKESKQDESGMPNNRFLAERTGGTYSTLKVQPAELEDSGVYFCASSQGRNTEAFFGQGTRLTVV.

CDR3 amino acids: CASSIRGAGGNEQFF. CDR3 bases: TGTGCCAGCAGTATACGCGGGGCAGGGGGGAATGAGCAGTTCTTC. The chain combines TRBV28 with TRBJ2-1; a weak D match, TRBD1 (7 bases). This CDR3 comprises 15 residues. Per germline, CDR1 MDHEN and CDR2 SYDVKM. V was clipped by 5 bases and J by 7 bases, with 18 bases between them. The variable domain in full, completed from reference TRBV28 and TRBJ2-1, reads DVKVTQSSRYLVKRTGEKVFLECVQDMDHENMFWYRQDPGLGLRLIYFSYDVKMKEKGDIPEGYSVSREKKERFSLILESASTNQTSMYLCASSIRGAGGNEQFFGPGTRLTVL.

The chain couples TRBV4-1 to TRBJ1-1, with TRBD1 as a possible D gene (6 bases). This CDR3 has 14 amino acids. Germline CDR1 MGHRA, CDR2 YSYEKL. V lost 4 bases and J 5 bases, leaving 14 bases between the germline ends. The CDR3, as DNA: TGCGCCAGCAGCCGAGAGCAGGGGAGGACTGAAGCTTTCTTT. It yields the protein CASSREQGRTEAFF.

The V and J genes are TRBV5-1 and TRBJ2-2; D perhaps matches TRBD1 (5 bases). Trimming took 4 bases from V and 4 from J, leaving 11 bases between them. Germline V lookup: CDR1 SGHRS, CDR2 YFSETQ. The CDR3 totals 14 residues. CDR3 bases: TGCGCCAGCAGCCTAGGACAAAGCACCGGGGAGCTGTTTTTT. Translating gives CASSLGQSTGELFF.

The CDR3 DNA sequence: TGTGCCAGCAGTTTAACTCCCGGACAGGAGAACTATGGCTACACCTTC. Translated: CASSLTPGQENYGYTF. The chain couples TRBV28 to TRBJ1-2, with TRBD1 identical over 7 bases. The CDR3 is made up of 16 amino acids. Germline CDR1 MDHEN, CDR2 SYDVKM. V gave up 2 bases and J gave up 2 bases; unmatched junction bases: 8.

The chain joins TRBV6-5 to TRBJ2-7; the match to TRBD2 covers 8 bases. CDR1 and CDR2 (germline): MNHEY, SVGAGI. This CDR3 comprises 13 residues. The V and J ends lost 5 bases and 2 bases, in that order; junction bases with no gene match: 2. CDR3 protein: CASSTSGTYEQYF. CDR3 in DNA: TGTGCCAGCAGTACTAGCGGAACCTACGAGCAGTACTTC.

The chain carries TRBV7-2 and TRBJ1-2; 9 nucleotides align to TRBD1. The germline V gene has CDR1 SGHTA and CDR2 FQGNSA. The CDR3 has 13 amino acids. The trim removed 4 bases at V and 10 bases at J, leaving 7 bases unmatched. This CDR3 is CASSSGQGIPYTF. CDR3 nucleotides: TGTGCCAGCAGCTCGGGACAGGGAATTCCCTACACCTTC.

The chain combines TRBV4-1 with TRBJ1-3; D is undetermined. This CDR3 is 16 amino acids long. V shed 0 bases and J shed 0 bases, with 9 bases lying between them. Germline-derived CDR1 and CDR2 are MGHRA and YSYEKL. The chain's CDR3 is CASSQDRQSSGNTIYF. In nucleotides, the CDR3 is TGCGCCAGCAGCCAAGACCGCCAGAGCTCTGGAAACACCATATATTTT.

This chain links TRBV10-3 with TRBJ1-5; tentative D call: TRBD1 (6 bases). Deletions cut 3 bases from V and 4 bases from J, with 16 bases between. This CDR3 spans 16 amino acids. Germline lookup yields CDR1 ENHRY and CDR2 SYGVKD. This CDR3 reads CAISDGGARNNQPQHF. The DNA of the CDR3 is TGTGCCATCAGTGATGGGGGGGCGCGGAATAATCAGCCCCAGCATTTT.

In DNA, the CDR3 is TGTGCCAGCTCACCACAGGGGGGAGTGGAGACCCAGTACTTC. This codes for CASSPQGGVETQYF. This sequence joins TRBV18 and TRBJ2-5; possibly TRBD1 or TRBD2 for D (6 bases each). Trimming took off 1 base at V and 5 bases at J, with 11 bases between the two ends. Germline V gene lookup returns CDR1 KGHSH and CDR2 LQKENI. The CDR3 covers 14 residues.

The V call is TRBV2, the J call TRBJ2-3; a weak D match, TRBD2 (6 bases). CDR3 length equals 16 residues. Germline V gene data show CDR1 as SNHLY and CDR2 as FYNNEI. Trimming removed 4 bases from V and 6 bases from J, with 20 bases in between. CDR3 region: CASSAGAGRGGDTQYF. CDR3 coding DNA: TGTGCCAGCAGTGCGGGAGCTGGCCGAGGCGGGGATACGCAGTATTTT.

The CDR3 here is CASSSGLASEQFF. In DNA, the CDR3 is TGTGCCAGCAGCAGTGGACTAGCGAGTGAGCAGTTCTTC. This rearrangement joins TRBV7-7 to TRBJ2-1; 9 positions agree with TRBD2. The junction had 5 bases not matched to a gene; V was cut back by 5 bases and J by 9 bases. This CDR3 contains 13 residues. Per the germline V gene, CDR1 is SSHAT and CDR2 is FNYEAQ (reference sequence).

This chain joins TRBV19 and TRBJ1-6; 7 bases are shared with TRBD1. The CDR3 covers 16 residues. The germline CDR1 and CDR2 sequences are LNHDA and SQIVND (reference sequence). V trimming: 3 bases; J trimming: 7 bases; junction bases outside the gene matches: 9. The CDR3 region is CASSIGLLRGNSPLHF. Written as DNA, the CDR3 is TGTGCCAGTAGTATCGGGTTACTCAGGGGGAATTCACCCCTCCACTTT.

The gene calls are TRBV27 and TRBJ2-5, with TRBD2 matching over 7 bases. The CDR3 has 15 amino acids. The ends lost 6 bases at V and 2 bases at J; junction bases unmatched: 9. CDR1 is MNHEY, CDR2 SMNVEV, per germline (reference sequence). The CDR3: CASRNYLAAQETQYF. CDR3 nucleotides: TGTGCCAGCAGGAACTACCTAGCGGCACAAGAGACCCAGTACTTC.

The chain combines TRBV11-2 with TRBJ2-3; the D gene could be TRBD1 or TRBD2 (7 bases each). This CDR3 spans 17 amino acids. The germline V gene encodes CDR1 SGHAT and CDR2 FQNNGV. Trimming cost V 2 bases and J 6 bases, with 21 bases left between them. CDR3 bases: TGTGCCAGCAGCTTACCCCGACAGGGAGGGGCCGAGGATACGCAGTATTTT. Its translation: CASSLPRQGGAEDTQYF.

The V gene is TRBV5-5, the J gene TRBJ1-2; possibly TRBD1 for D (6 bases). CDR1 is SGHKS, CDR2 YYEKEE, per germline (reference sequence). This CDR3 has 15 residues. Trimming stripped 1 base from V and 0 bases from J, with 10 bases between. The chain's CDR3 is CASSLTGTSNYGYTF. In DNA form, the CDR3 reads TGTGCCAGCAGCTTGACAGGGACCTCTAACTATGGCTACACCTTC. Complete variable domain (other parts from reference TRBV5-5 and TRBJ1-2): DAGVTQSPTHLIKTRGQQVTLRCSPISGHKSVSWYQQVLGQGPQFIFQYYEKEERGRGNFPDRFSARQFPNYSSELNVNALLLGDSALYLCASSLTGTSNYGYTFGSGTRLTVV.

This clone was detected a few times. The chain joins TRBV4-2 to TRBJ1-1, with D maybe TRBD1 (5 bases). V was trimmed by 1 base and J by 4 bases, leaving 13 bases between them. This CDR3 contains 15 residues. The germline CDR1 and CDR2 sequences are LGHNA and YNFKEQ. CDR3 nucleotide sequence: TGTGCCAGCAGCCAAGCCTCTATAGGGGTCACTGAAGCTTTCTTT. Protein product: CASSQASIGVTEAFF.

V is TRBV7-9 and J is TRBJ1-2; D gene unclear. This CDR3 has 11 residues. V was shortened by 8 bases and J by 6 bases, with 10 bases between the two germline ends. Germline V gene data show CDR1 as SEHNR and CDR2 as FQNEAQ (reference sequence). CDR3 in DNA: TGTGCCAGCGGAGAAGTTGATGGCTACACCTTC. Translation: CASGEVDGYTF. The full variable domain, its missing parts supplied by reference TRBV7-9 and TRBJ1-2, is DTGVSQNPRHKITKRGQNVTFRCDPISEHNRLYWYRQTLGQGPEFLTYFQNEAQLEKSRLLSDRFSAERPKGSFSTLEIQRTEQGDSAMYLCASGEVDGYTFGSGTRLTVV.

V usage is TRBV5-1 and J usage is TRBJ1-2, with 7 bases matching TRBD1. In germline, CDR1 is SGHRS, CDR2 YFSETQ. The CDR3 covers 14 residues. The V gene end was trimmed by 6 bases and the J gene end by 7 bases; junction bases not matched to a gene: 12. CDR3 nucleotide sequence: TGCGCCAGCAACCCCGAGGGGGCGCCGAGTGGCTACACCTTC. Amino acids: CASNPEGAPSGYTF.

J is TRBJ2-7 and V is TRBV28, with D tentatively TRBD1 or TRBD2 (5 bases each). Between the trimmed V and J ends, which lost 6 bases and 6 bases, there was a span of 12 bases. The CDR3 loop spans 12 amino acids. In germline, CDR1 is MDHEN, CDR2 SYDVKM. This CDR3 reads CASRPGPGEQYF. Written as DNA, the CDR3 is TGTGCCAGCAGACCGGGACCGGGCGAGCAGTACTTC.